Following are 29 T cell receptor beta chains from one sample sequenced in a study of radiation and T cells in renal cell carcinoma. As for time point: blood 4 weeks post-SBRT, at nephrectomy. Treatment denoted: 15 Gy SBRT to primary tumor, nephrectomy 4 weeks later. The repertoire was sequenced with immunoSEQ multiplex PCR; TCRdb's copy has only in-frame clones and lacks some. The table shows some 150,000 clones, with 75% to 90% occurring only once. Sequenced here: blood, sampled from a patient whose treatment included radiotherapy and nephrectomy. These receptors originate from a woman aged 45-60 years with renal cell carcinoma.

This chain connects TRBV18 to TRBJ2-3; D possibly corresponds to TRBD2 (6 bases). Looked up from germline, CDR1 is KGHSH and CDR2 is LQKENI. V lost 3 bases to trimming and J lost 4 bases, with 17 bases between them. The CDR3 runs to 16 residues. CDR3 residues: CASSPKGGSLPDTQYF. CDR3 DNA: TGTGCCAGCTCACCGAAGGGAGGCAGTCTTCCAGATACGCAGTATTTT.

The chain couples TRBV7-9 to TRBJ1-1, with D maybe TRBD1 (5 bases). The CDR3 covers 14 residues. The germline V gene has CDR1 SEHNR and CDR2 FQNEAQ (reference sequence). Trimming pared 5 bases from V and 1 base from J, leaving 11 bases between. CDR3 bases: TGTGCCAGCAGCCCCGGGGCACCGAACACTGAAGCTTTCTTT. Translating gives CASSPGAPNTEAFF.

The chain combines TRBV2 with TRBJ2-2; D is undetermined. The CDR3 totals 14 residues. Trimming shortened V by 3 bases and J by 1 base, and 6 bases separated the two germline ends. In germline, CDR1 is SNHLY, CDR2 FYNNEI. This CDR3 is CASSDLGNTGELFF. For the CDR3, the DNA is TGTGCCAGCAGTGATTTGGGGAACACCGGGGAGCTGTTTTTT.

The CDR3 DNA reads as TGTGCCAGCAGTTTAGGGGCAGGGGCCTATGGCTACACCTTC. It yields the protein CASSLGAGAYGYTF. The rearrangement links TRBV28 to TRBJ1-2; D perhaps matches TRBD1 (6 bases). This CDR3 is built from 14 residues. Trimming removed 2 bases at V and 4 bases at J, with 11 bases between. Germline loops: CDR1 MDHEN, CDR2 SYDVKM.

V usage is TRBV7-2 and J usage is TRBJ2-3; tentative D call: TRBD2 (6 bases). CDR3 size: 14 residues. Trimming removed 0 bases from V and 4 bases from J, with 8 bases in between. Germline CDR1 and CDR2: SGHTA and FQGNSA. The chain's CDR3 is CASSLAEGADTQYF. The CDR3 region has the DNA TGTGCCAGCAGCTTAGCGGAGGGAGCAGATACGCAGTATTTT.

This chain links TRBV19 with TRBJ2-1, with 9 bases fitting TRBD1. The junction had 6 bases not matched to a gene; V was cut back by 5 bases and J by 4 bases. Germline-derived CDR1 and CDR2 are LNHDA and SQIVND (reference sequence). This CDR3 has 15 residues. The CDR3 DNA reads as TGTGCCAGTAGTCCTACGGGACAGGGTTACAATGAGCAGTTCTTC. Translation: CASSPTGQGYNEQFF.

The V call is TRBV11-2, the J call TRBJ2-5; 10 bases line up with TRBD2. Germline trimming cut 0 bases from V and 5 bases from J; bases unmatched to any gene: 6. The CDR3 spans 16 residues. CDR1 and CDR2 (germline): SGHAT, FQNNGV. The DNA for the CDR3 is TGTGCCAGCAGCTTAGATAGAGCGGGAGGGCGCGAGACCCAGTACTTC. Translation gives CASSLDRAGGRETQYF.

V gene TRBV15 combines with J gene TRBJ2-2; possible D gene TRBD1, 6 bases. In germline, CDR1 is LNHNV, CDR2 YYDKDF (reference sequence). Trimming stripped 0 bases from V and 5 bases from J, with 16 bases between. The CDR3 runs to 17 residues. This CDR3 is CATSRDGGYRVTGELFF. CDR3 nucleotides: TGTGCCACCAGCAGAGATGGGGGATACAGGGTAACCGGGGAGCTGTTTTTT. Full variable domain (missing parts from reference TRBV15 and TRBJ2-2): DAMVIQNPRYQVTQFGKPVTLSCSQTLNHNVMYWYQQKSSQAPKLLFHYYDKDFNNEADTPDNFQSRRPNTSFCFLDIRSPGLGDTAMYLCATSRDGGYRVTGELFFGEGSRLTVL.

The rearrangement joins TRBV7-2 to TRBJ2-5; no firm D call. The CDR3 length is 14 residues. Trimming removed 5 bases at V and 1 base at J, with 11 bases between. The V gene's germline CDR1 is SGHTA and CDR2 FQGNSA. DNA for the CDR3: TGTGCCAGCAGCCACGGTTTAGTCCAAGAGACCCAGTACTTC. Translated: CASSHGLVQETQYF.

In its sample, this clone was seen a few times. The chain carries TRBV2 and TRBJ1-1, with D perhaps TRBD1 (5 bases). V gave up 3 bases and J gave up 7 bases, with 18 bases separating them. In germline, CDR1 is SNHLY, CDR2 FYNNEI. This CDR3 has 15 residues. This chain's CDR3 is CASSDPARVRDEAFF. CDR3 sequence (DNA): TGTGCCAGCAGTGACCCCGCGCGTGTCAGGGATGAAGCTTTCTTT.

This clone appeared a few times. The chain uses TRBV5-1 and TRBJ1-4; D possibly corresponds to TRBD1 (5 bases). V gave up 5 bases and J gave up 7 bases, with 18 bases separating them. Germline assignment: CDR1 SGHRS and CDR2 YFSETQ. The CDR3 is 15 amino acids. CDR3 nucleotides: TGCGCCAGCAGTTTAAATCAGGGCCTTAGTGAAAAACTGTTTTTT. Its protein is CASSLNQGLSEKLFF.

In its sample, this clone was seen once. The chain joins TRBV7-8 to TRBJ1-2; 8 bases fit TRBD1. CDR3 length: 14 amino acids. The J segment lost 4 bases and the V segment lost 5 bases, leaving 6 bases of the junction unmatched. Germline-derived CDR1 and CDR2 are SGHVS and FQNEAQ. In DNA, the CDR3 is TGTGCCAGCAGCGCCGGACAGGGTTCCTATGGCTACACCTTC. Its translation is CASSAGQGSYGYTF.

The chain has TRBV10-3 and TRBJ1-6; perhaps TRBD1 as D (6 bases). Deletions cut 6 bases from V and 5 bases from J, with 20 bases between. The CDR3 is 17 amino acids. Germline CDR1 reads ENHRY; CDR2 reads SYGVKD. The CDR3 coding sequence is TGTGCCATCAGGGGGTCATTCTTTGGACAGCATAATTCACCCCTCCACTTT. Protein product: CAIRGSFFGQHNSPLHF.

This clone was seen more than once but under ten times. The gene calls are TRBV6-1 and TRBJ1-4, with TRBD1 matching 7 bases. The CDR3 runs to 16 residues. V lost 2 bases to trimming and J lost 7 bases; unmatched junction nucleotides: 10. Germline V gives CDR1 MNHNS, CDR2 SASEGT. CDR3: CASSERQGWSGEKLFF. The CDR3 nucleotides are TGTGCCAGCAGTGAAAGACAGGGTTGGAGCGGTGAAAAACTGTTTTTT.

The table lists this clone with a few counts. This CDR3 reads CASSELSGRAREQYF. CDR3 DNA: TGTGCCAGCAGTGAATTGTCCGGGAGGGCCCGCGAGCAGTACTTC. V and J are TRBV2 and TRBJ2-7; the match to TRBD2 covers 8 bases. This CDR3 is built from 15 residues. V lost 2 bases and J lost 6; bases outside the gene matches: 9. Per the germline V gene, CDR1 is SNHLY and CDR2 is FYNNEI.

The CDR3 sequence is CASSPAVGTGYEQYF. CDR3 coding DNA: TGTGCCAGCAGCCCGGCCGTAGGGACAGGGTACGAGCAGTACTTC. This chain uses TRBV5-4 with TRBJ2-7; 9 nucleotides match TRBD1. V lost 4 bases to trimming and J lost 4 bases; unmatched junction nucleotides: 9. This CDR3 contains 15 residues. Per the germline V gene, CDR1 is SGHNT and CDR2 is YYREEE (reference sequence). The full variable domain, its missing parts supplied by reference TRBV5-4 and TRBJ2-7, is ETGVTQSPTHLIKTRGQQVTLRCSSQSGHNTVSWYQQALGQGPQFIFQYYREEENGRGNFPPRFSGLQFPNYSSELNVNALELDDSALYLCASSPAVGTGYEQYFGPGTRLTVT.

The CDR3 region is CASSAVTGQGARQPQHF. In nucleotides, the CDR3 is TGTGCCAGCAGTGCGGTTACGGGACAGGGGGCGAGACAGCCCCAGCATTTT. The genes are TRBV6-1 and TRBJ1-5; 12 nucleotides align to TRBD1. Unmatched junction bases numbered 11, after V lost 4 bases and J lost 7 bases. CDR1 is MNHNS and CDR2 is SASEGT in the germline V gene. This CDR3 region has 17 residues.

The rearrangement links TRBV27 to TRBJ2-3, with TRBD2 matching over 7 bases. The CDR3 runs to 14 residues. Germline lookup yields CDR1 MNHEY and CDR2 SMNVEV (reference sequence). Losses at the gene ends were 7 bases for V and 2 bases for J; bases not matched to a gene: 6. The CDR3 spells CASTTGTTTDTQYF. CDR3 bases: TGTGCCAGCACCACCGGGACTACCACAGATACGCAGTATTTT.

This clone was observed once. The rearrangement uses TRBV7-9 and TRBJ2-7, with 7 bases that match TRBD2. V gave up 5 bases and J gave up 5 bases; unmatched junction bases: 9. CDR3 length: 14 amino acids. Germline values: CDR1 SEHNR, CDR2 FQNEAQ (reference sequence). The CDR3 DNA reads as TGTGCCAGCAGCCTTGACGGGGGGAGCAACGAGCAGTACTTC. It encodes CASSLDGGSNEQYF.

The rearrangement uses TRBV10-3 and TRBJ2-1; 8 bases match TRBD1. Germline V gene lookup returns CDR1 ENHRY and CDR2 SYGVKD. CDR3 length equals 16 residues. The V segment lost 6 bases and the J segment 9 bases; nucleotides outside the gene matches: 16. The CDR3 region is CAIREDFGQGQVEQFF. The CDR3 bases are TGTGCCATCAGAGAAGATTTCGGACAGGGCCAAGTTGAGCAGTTCTTC.

V is TRBV28 and J is TRBJ1-4; 8 nucleotides line up with TRBD1. V shed 3 bases, J shed 7 bases, and the junction held 7 bases outside the gene matches. CDR3 length equals 15 residues. Germline V gene data show CDR1 as MDHEN and CDR2 as SYDVKM. The DNA for the CDR3 is TGTGCCAGCAGTTTCTCGGCAGGGGGCGGTGAAAAACTGTTTTTT. As protein: CASSFSAGGGEKLFF.

The chain uses TRBV6-5 and TRBJ2-2; a weak D match, TRBD2 (5 bases). This CDR3 is 15 amino acids long. Trimming stripped 6 bases from V and 1 base from J, with 12 bases between. CDR1 is MNHEY, CDR2 SVGAGI, per germline. CDR3 DNA: TGTGCCAGCAGCGTCACTAGACAGAACACCGGGGAGCTGTTTTTT. Translation gives CASSVTRQNTGELFF.

The CDR3 DNA reads TGTGCCATCAGCAATCAGGGGGCCCCATTACGGTTGGGCTACACCTTC. This codes for CAISNQGAPLRLGYTF. The chain has TRBV10-3 and TRBJ1-2, with TRBD1 identical over 8 bases. CDR1 and CDR2 from the germline V gene are ENHRY and SYGVKD. V gave up 6 bases and J gave up 8 bases; unmatched junction bases: 17. This CDR3 contains 16 residues.

The V gene is TRBV5-4, the J gene TRBJ1-5, with a possible D match to TRBD1 (6 bases). Germline CDR1 is SGHNT and CDR2 is YYREEE (reference sequence). V gave up 4 bases and J gave up 3 bases, with 14 bases separating them. This CDR3 region has 15 residues. The CDR3 nucleotides are TGTGCCAGCAGCCCGGGGGGGCAGCCCAATCAGCCCCAGCATTTT. Encoded protein: CASSPGGQPNQPQHF. The full variable domain, with the rest looked up from reference TRBV5-4 and TRBJ1-5, is ETGVTQSPTHLIKTRGQQVTLRCSSQSGHNTVSWYQQALGQGPQFIFQYYREEENGRGNFPPRFSGLQFPNYSSELNVNALELDDSALYLCASSPGGQPNQPQHFGDGTRLSIL.

The rearrangement joins TRBV19 to TRBJ2-3; 8 nucleotides agree with TRBD2. CDR3 size: 15 residues. CDR1 is LNHDA, CDR2 SQIVND, per germline (reference sequence). The junction had 5 bases not matched to a gene; V was cut back by 2 bases and J by 4 bases. Here the CDR3 DNA reads TGTGCCAGTAGTATACCGGGACTAGTCCCAGATACGCAGTATTTT. Its translation: CASSIPGLVPDTQYF.

The count of this clone is one. V and J are TRBV6-5 and TRBJ2-7; D not resolved. Deletions cut 2 bases from V and 5 bases from J, with 4 bases between. CDR1 MNHEY and CDR2 SVGAGI come from the germline V gene. CDR3 length: 11 amino acids. CDR3 residues: CASSYLDEQYF. The CDR3 nucleotides are TGTGCCAGCAGTTACCTAGACGAGCAGTACTTC.

The V gene is TRBV6-1, the J gene TRBJ2-3, with 10 positions matching TRBD1. V lost 1 base, J lost 6 bases, and 10 bases stayed unmatched. Per the germline V gene, CDR1 is MNHNS and CDR2 is SASEGT. This CDR3 contains 17 residues. This CDR3 reads CASSEGYPGQGSDTQYF. The CDR3 nucleotides are TGTGCCAGCAGTGAAGGCTATCCGGGACAGGGGTCCGATACGCAGTATTTT.

This chain uses TRBV4-1 with TRBJ2-3, with TRBD2 identical over 10 bases. Germline lookup yields CDR1 MGHRA and CDR2 YSYEKL. The CDR3 is made up of 15 amino acids. J lost 12 bases, V lost 0 bases, and 9 bases had no gene match. DNA for the CDR3: TGCGCCAGCAGCCAAGACCTCTTAGCGGGGGGACAACAGTATTTT. This codes for CASSQDLLAGGQQYF.

The chain joins TRBV5-5 to TRBJ2-7, with TRBD2 matching over 13 bases. CDR3 length: 18 residues. Per the germline V gene, CDR1 is SGHKS and CDR2 is YYEKEE (reference sequence). V was pared by 4 bases and J by 3 bases, with 13 bases of the junction left unmatched. CDR3 in amino acids: CASSDRTSGRLLRYEQYF. Here the CDR3 DNA reads TGTGCCAGCAGCGATCGGACTAGCGGGAGATTGTTGCGCTACGAGCAGTACTTC.